The entry below describes one T cell receptor (beta chain). Clones were sequenced by immunoSEQ multiplex PCR, and TCRdb holds only the in-frame ones, with some missing. In the table there are around 100,000 clones, more than 70% of which are singletons. The entry originates in a study of blood T cell repertoires in COVID-19. V was shortened by 5 bases and J by 3 bases, with 10 bases between the two germline ends. Germline CDR1 LNHDA, CDR2 SQIVND (reference sequence). The CDR3 length is 13 residues. The V and J genes are TRBV19 and TRBJ1-2; D call uncertain. This TCR came from a woman under 40 with acute or convalescent COVID-19. Sequenced sample: peripheral blood. CDR3 in DNA: TGTGCCAGTAGTTCCACTCTCTACTATGGCTACACCTTC. Residues: CASSSTLYYGYTF.